Following are 23 T cell receptor beta chains from one sample sequenced in a study of cytomegalovirus exposure and HLA in healthy donors. Primers: 60 Vbeta forward and 13 Jbeta reverse. Sequenced by immunoSEQ multiplex PCR; TCRdb stores in-frame clones only, minus some. In the table there are about 180,000 clones, around 75% of which are singletons. Sequenced input: PBMCs. These receptor sequences come from a male donor in good health and CMV-seronegative.

A note on this clone: This same CDR3 is encoded by further DNA sequences in the sample. This rearrangement joins TRBV30 to TRBJ1-5; D may be TRBD1 (5 bases). Trimming left V 0 bases short and J 5 bases short, with 8 bases between. Germline V gene lookup returns CDR1 GTSNPN and CDR2 SVGIG (reference sequence). The CDR3 extends over 13 amino acids. The CDR3 coding sequence is TGTGCCTGGAGTGTACGGGGGGATCAGCCCCAGCATTTT. The encoded protein is CAWSVRGDQPQHF.

The rearrangement joins TRBV18 to TRBJ1-6; 7 positions match TRBD1. Germline assignment: CDR1 KGHSH and CDR2 LQKENI. After removal of 9 bases from V and 6 bases from J, the junction contained 11 bases not matched to a gene. The length of the CDR3 is 15 residues. The CDR3 nucleotides read TGTGCCAGTTCAAGGGACAGACAACTTAATTCACCCCTCCACTTT. The encoded protein is CASSRDRQLNSPLHF. Full variable domain (remainder filled in from reference TRBV18 and TRBJ1-6): NAGVMQNPRHLVRRRGQEARLRCSPMKGHSHVYWYRQLPEEGLKFMVYLQKENIIDESGMPKERFSAEFPKEGPSILRIQQVVRGDSAAYFCASSRDRQLNSPLHFGNGTRLTVT.

The chain uses TRBV4-1 and TRBJ1-5; D perhaps matches TRBD1 (5 bases). In germline, CDR1 is MGHRA, CDR2 YSYEKL. Trimming shortened V by 1 base and J by 0 bases, and 16 bases separated the two germline ends. CDR3 length: 18 residues. CDR3 loop: CASSQGRVEQYSNQPQHF. The CDR3 DNA sequence: TGCGCCAGCAGCCAAGGCAGGGTCGAGCAGTATAGCAATCAGCCCCAGCATTTT.

To note about this clone: A junction end diverges from the germline sequence, so it may reflect a read error. The CDR3 DNA is TGTGCCAGCAGCTTATGGGGACAGGGGAATCTTGGTTTCTACAATGAGCAGTTCTTC. This sequence encodes CASSLWGQGNLGFYNEQFF. The J gene is TRBJ2-1, the V gene TRBV28, with 10 bases lining up with TRBD1. CDR1 is MDHEN, CDR2 SYDVKM, per germline. The CDR3 is made up of 19 amino acids.

This sequence joins TRBV28 and TRBJ2-7; 11 bases map to TRBD1. The CDR3 covers 14 residues. CDR1 is MDHEN and CDR2 is SYDVKM in the germline V gene. Losses at the gene ends were 7 bases for V and 4 bases for J; bases not matched to a gene: 6. As DNA, the CDR3 is TGTGCCAGCACCATAGGACAGGGGGCGTACGAGCAGTACTTC. This sequence encodes CASTIGQGAYEQYF.

The V gene is TRBV28, the J gene TRBJ1-1; TRBD1 agrees at 8 bases. The germline V gene has CDR1 MDHEN and CDR2 SYDVKM. J was trimmed by 6 bases and V by 4 bases; bases with no gene match: 10. The CDR3 is 15 residues long. The CDR3 DNA sequence: TGTGCCAGCAGTTCCCTCCCGGGACAGGCCCCTGAAGCTTTCTTT. Translated, it gives CASSSLPGQAPEAFF.

V gene TRBV6-5 combines with J gene TRBJ1-3, with D unclear. The V and J ends lost 6 bases and 6 bases respectively, with 15 bases between them. Germline V gene lookup returns CDR1 MNHEY and CDR2 SVGAGI. CDR3 length: 14 residues. CDR3 bases: TGTGCCAGCAGCCCCGGCAGGCAAGCAAACACCATATATTTT. Its protein is CASSPGRQANTIYF.

The chain uses TRBV28 and TRBJ2-7; the match to TRBD2 covers 10 bases. V dropped 3 bases and J dropped 5; count of bases not matched to a gene: 16. The V gene's germline CDR1 is MDHEN and CDR2 SYDVKM. This CDR3 region has 18 residues. CDR3 amino acids: CASSFSSGRSPANDEQYF. CDR3 coding DNA: TGTGCCAGCAGTTTTAGTAGCGGGAGGTCGCCCGCGAATGACGAGCAGTACTTC.

This chain uses TRBV11-3 with TRBJ2-1, with D possibly TRBD2 on 6 matching bases. The ends were cut back, 5 bases at V and 0 bases at J, with 17 bases in the middle. The germline V gene has CDR1 SGHNT and CDR2 YENEEA. The CDR3 is made up of 17 amino acids. The chain's CDR3 is CASSPAGSGYSYNEQFF. CDR3 bases: TGTGCCAGCAGCCCAGCCGGTAGCGGATACTCCTACAATGAGCAGTTCTTC.

This rearrangement joins TRBV6-6 to TRBJ1-5; 11 nucleotides agree with TRBD1. This CDR3 is 16 amino acids long. The germline gives CDR1 MNHNY, CDR2 SVGAGI (reference sequence). With 4 bases clipped from V and 7 bases from J, the junction kept 9 bases outside the gene matches. For the CDR3, the DNA is TGTGCCAGCAGTTCGGGACAGGGGGTTCTCGAGCAGCCCCAGCATTTT. The encoded protein is CASSSGQGVLEQPQHF.

This clone has only a few counts. The gene calls are TRBV27 and TRBJ1-5; maybe TRBD1 (6 bases). The germline gives CDR1 MNHEY, CDR2 SMNVEV (reference sequence). V lost 5 bases and J 4 bases, leaving 12 bases between the germline ends. This CDR3 is 14 amino acids long. DNA of the CDR3: TGTGCCAGCAGTCCCTACGGACAGAATCAGCCCCAGCATTTT. Translated: CASSPYGQNQPQHF.

This clone appeared a single time. The V gene is TRBV25-1, the J gene TRBJ2-2; 8 bases are a match to TRBD2. Trimming removed 1 base from V and 5 bases from J; junction bases left unmatched: 6. Germline-derived CDR1 and CDR2 are MGHDK and SYGVNS. This CDR3 spans 16 amino acids. The CDR3 protein is CASSEWDGGRTGELFF. CDR3 sequence (DNA): TGTGCCAGCAGTGAATGGGATGGCGGGAGGACCGGGGAGCTGTTTTTT.

V and J are TRBV9 and TRBJ2-7; 9 bases align to TRBD1. Germline V gene lookup returns CDR1 SGDLS and CDR2 YYNGEE. CDR3 size: 14 residues. V trimming: 1 base; J trimming: 3 bases; junction bases outside the gene matches: 2. The CDR3 is CASSVRQGVYEQYF. CDR3 in DNA: TGTGCCAGCAGCGTAAGACAGGGGGTCTACGAGCAGTACTTC.

The V and J genes are TRBV5-6 and TRBJ1-1; 7 bases are a match to TRBD1. After removal of 4 bases from V and 5 bases from J, the junction contained 8 bases not matched to a gene. This CDR3 has 14 amino acids. Germline-derived CDR1 and CDR2 are SGHDT and YYEEEE. CDR3 DNA sequence: TGTGCCAGCAGCAGGGGGCTACGAGAGACTGAAGCTTTCTTT. Its translation is CASSRGLRETEAFF.

This chain connects TRBV29-1 to TRBJ2-1; 8 nucleotides align to TRBD2. Germline CDR1 SQVTM, CDR2 ANQGSEA. The J segment lost 8 bases and the V segment lost 6 bases, leaving 12 bases of the junction unmatched. This CDR3 comprises 14 residues. The CDR3 DNA sequence: TGCAGCGTCACTAGCGGTCTTTTGGCGGATGAGCAGTTCTTC. Amino acids: CSVTSGLLADEQFF.

This chain links TRBV27 with TRBJ1-5; 9 bases line up with TRBD1. With 5 bases clipped from V and 7 bases from J, the junction kept 6 bases outside the gene matches. The CDR3 loop spans 14 amino acids. Germline V gene data show CDR1 as MNHEY and CDR2 as SMNVEV (reference sequence). The CDR3 loop is CASSTGTGFQPQHF. For the CDR3, the DNA is TGTGCCAGCAGTACCGGGACAGGGTTCCAGCCCCAGCATTTT.

This clone was seen more than once but under ten times. The chain uses TRBV28 and TRBJ1-5, with D maybe TRBD1 (6 bases). Germline V gene sequence: CDR1 MDHEN, CDR2 SYDVKM. CDR3 size: 14 residues. Trimming shortened V by 2 bases and J by 5 bases, and 10 bases separated the two germline ends. The CDR3 nucleotides are TGTGCCAGCAGTTTACCAGGGGTTTATCAGCCCCAGCATTTT. It codes for CASSLPGVYQPQHF.

This chain connects TRBV28 to TRBJ2-7; the match to TRBD2 covers 7 bases. The V segment lost 6 bases and the J segment 3 bases; nucleotides outside the gene matches: 5. CDR1 is MDHEN and CDR2 is SYDVKM in the germline V gene. There are 13 residues in the CDR3. CDR3 in DNA: TGTGCCAGCAGAACCGGGACTAACTACGAGCAGTACTTC. Amino acids: CASRTGTNYEQYF.

Details on this clone: The same CDR3 can be traced to other DNA sequences in this sample. The rearrangement uses TRBV4-3 and TRBJ2-3, with 10 bases lining up with TRBD2. The length of the CDR3 is 16 residues. CDR1 is LGHNA and CDR2 is YSLEER in the germline V gene. Trimming took 0 bases from V and 6 from J; bases not matched to a gene: 6. In nucleotides, the CDR3 is TGCGCCAGCAGCCAAGATCGACTAGCGGGTCGGGATACGCAGTATTTT. Amino acid sequence: CASSQDRLAGRDTQYF.

This clone turned up a few times. The gene calls are TRBV28 and TRBJ2-5; D possibly corresponds to TRBD2 (6 bases). Germline lookup yields CDR1 MDHEN and CDR2 SYDVKM. The CDR3 runs to 14 residues. With 3 bases removed from V and 5 bases from J, the gap between germline ends came to 13 bases. CDR3 in DNA: TGTGCCAGCAGTTTGGGAGGATCTTTGGAGACCCAGTACTTC. Its protein product is CASSLGGSLETQYF.

For this clone: Sequence at one end of the junction differs from germline and may be a read error. Other DNA sequences from this sample encode an identical CDR3 as well. The rearrangement uses TRBV2 and TRBJ2-4; D may be TRBD2 (5 bases). CDR1 is SNHLY and CDR2 is FYNNEI in the germline V gene. The CDR3 has 15 residues. The CDR3 loop is CASRYRSLAKNIQYF. The CDR3 DNA sequence: TGTGCCAGCCGGTACCGGTCGCTAGCCAAAAACATCCAGTACTTC.

The chain couples TRBV7-7 to TRBJ2-2, with 8 bases that match TRBD2. Germline CDR1 is SSHAT and CDR2 is FNYEAQ (reference sequence). CDR3 length equals 16 residues. Trimming took 5 bases from V and 6 from J; bases not matched to a gene: 11. CDR3 DNA: TGTGCCAGCAGCAATGGTGGCGGGAGGAGACCCGGGGAGCTGTTTTTT. Amino acid sequence: CASSNGGGRRPGELFF.

This chain joins TRBV28 and TRBJ1-1, with a possible D match to TRBD1 (5 bases). The CDR3 spans 14 residues. Germline CDR1 reads MDHEN; CDR2 reads SYDVKM. Trimming pared 6 bases from V and 6 bases from J, leaving 17 bases between. The CDR3 sequence is CASSPVGTRAEAFF. The CDR3 nucleotides are TGTGCCAGCAGCCCAGTGGGGACTAGGGCTGAAGCTTTCTTT.